This T cell receptor beta chain was found in a study of OX40 agonist ivuxolimab in advanced cancers. Overall study: The dose of intravenous ivuxolimab that patients received every 2 weeks ranged from 0.01 to 10 mg/kg. Under the entry rules, prior anti-PD-1, anti-PD-L1 or anti-CTLA-4 therapy was allowed, and more than 35% had some.

Study observations and caveats: The study found that CD8+ T cells averaged more expanded clones than CD4+. The expanded peripheral T cells' antigen specificity was not determined.

Assay used: immunoSEQ multiplex PCR; TCRdb lists only in-frame clones, some missing. The data hold fewer than 20,000 clones, with approximately 77% observed a single time. This CDR3 contains 14 residues. V was clipped by 4 bases and J by 7 bases, with 15 bases between them. Looked up from germline, CDR1 is SGHNT and CDR2 is YYREEE (reference sequence). On this clone itself: The antigen is not known.

This sequence joins TRBV5-4 and TRBJ2-1; the D is unclear. This TCR came from an adult with an advanced solid tumor such as melanoma, head and neck, liver or kidney cancer. Sequences were derived from CD4+ or CD8+ T cells sorted from blood, sampled in a trial of the OX40 agonist ivuxolimab. CDR3 bases: TGTGCCAGCAGCCTGGAGTGGTCTTCGAATGAGCAGTTCTTC. This translates into CASSLEWSSNEQFF.